This TCR beta chain was captured by sequencing in a study of beta chain features in type 1 diabetes. Every isolated RNA sample was fully reverse transcribed, so sequencing captured expressed TCRB transcripts. The table came from immunoSEQ multiplex PCR; TCRdb's copy has only in-frame clones and leaves some out. The sample includes over 650,000 clones, around an eighth of them seen just once. Study outcomes and limitations: Across all four CD4+ subsets, people with type 1 diabetes showed modestly shorter TCRB CDR3s.

As to this clone: Its cognate antigen is unknown.

One heparinised blood draw averaging roughly 120 mL was given by each donor. This TCR was sampled from a man younger than 30 with type 1 diabetes. Sequencing was done on a sample of naive CD4+ T cells from blood.

CDR3: CASSFGQGFYF. In DNA, the CDR3 is TGTGCCAGCAGCTTCGGACAGGGGTTCTACTTC. V usage is TRBV7-2 and J usage is TRBJ2-7, with 9 bases fitting TRBD1. The CDR3 extends over 11 amino acids. V shed 3 bases and J 13 bases; nucleotides not matched to a gene: 4. Looked up from germline, CDR1 is SGHTA and CDR2 is FQGNSA.